This T cell receptor beta chain is from a study of PD-1 blockade in classical Hodgkin lymphoma (dated by TCRdb to the early 2020s). Looking at the study overall: Nivolumab dosing was 3 mg/kg intravenously every 2 weeks, continuing until either disease progression or unacceptable toxicity. A peripheral blood immune signature of response to PD-1 blockade in classical Hodgkin lymphoma was defined using TCR beta sequencing and CyTOF.

V drops 5 bases and J drops 1 base, leaving 8 bases in between. CDR1 and CDR2, looked up from the germline V gene, are SGHAT and FQNNGV. The CDR3 numbers 13 residues from cysteine through phenylalanine. Left in the record is the CDR3 DNA by itself, 39 bases read in frame from the first base. This clone was observed a handful of times. Its antigen is not yet known. No quality values exist for individual bases; no much larger clone is one base distant. In the paper's terms, the time point label means: cycle 1 day 1 (C1D1), immediately before nivolumab initiation. Every trial patient had relapsed following autologous stem cell transplantation, and prior brentuximab vedotin exposure was what differed among cohorts A, B and C. A Miltenyi CD8+ T cell isolation kit was used for magnetic negative selection to purify CD8+ T cells from thawed PBMCs. The trial cohort comprised some 60 patients with relapsed/refractory classical Hodgkin lymphoma whose best overall responses were complete response, partial response or progressive disease. In the multi-cohort phase II CheckMate 205 trial, trial patients received single-agent nivolumab. An independent review committee assessed best overall response using the 2007 International Working Group response criteria. Trial PBMCs were collected just before the start of nivolumab (C1D1) and during therapy at cycle 2 day 1 and cycle 4 day 1. Peripheral blood was collected in 8 mL Vacutainer Cell Preparation Tubes, from which PBMCs were isolated by centrifugation and then cryopreserved. Purified CD4+ and CD8+ fractions were prepared only for cases with an additional available PBMC sample. On LS columns in a quadroMACS separator, the magnetically labelled cells were depleted, and the flow-through was collected as the purified fraction.

Study-wide findings and limitations: A significant rise by C4D1 was seen in CD4+ but not CD8+ TCR diversity (p=0.0027 vs p=0.16), with the rise being most apparent in complete responders (p=0.02). The study was restricted to a single clinical trial cohort, and the causes of repertoire differences, possibly disease activity or prior therapy, were left undefined. Baseline TCR diversity was reported to be lower in newly diagnosed patients than in healthy donors and to be lower still in relapsed/refractory patients. Among trial patients, those achieving complete response had baseline diversity similar to that of newly diagnosed patients, while diversity was significantly lower in partial responders and progressors. Lower diversity was seen in patients whose nivolumab began less than 1 year after ASCT, and these patients were left out of later analyses so that immune reconstitution would not confound the results.

Genomic DNA was isolated using the Qiagen DNeasy kit from unsorted PBMCs as well as from negatively selected CD4+ and CD8+ fractions. Using primers that anneal to V and J segments, immunoSEQ multiplex PCR amplified the TCR beta CDR3 regions. A synthetic immune receptor repertoire was used to minimize amplification bias, and any remaining bias was removed computationally after sequencing. Per the source publication's procedure: Repertoire diversity was quantified as the Shannon entropy index using custom Python scripts. Unsorted, CD4+ and CD8+ repertoires were examined separately, except in combined analyses, for which CD4+ and CD8+ sequences were merged in silico. A clone was considered expanded if an increase in frequency of at least 2-fold after treatment relative to C1D1 was found, and a pseudocount of 0.5 was applied to clones undetected at baseline. Singleton clones were defined as clones with 0 or 1 copy at C1D1, and non-singleton clones were defined as clones with 2 or more copies. Clones expanded in unsorted samples were annotated as CD4+, CD8+ or unknown by matching protein sequences in sorted samples from the same patient. Diversity changes from C1D1 to C4D1 were tested in paired samples using Wilcoxon tests. As stored in TCRdb, this immuneACCESS dataset retains in-frame rearrangements with V and J assigned. A fraction of the clones does not appear; measured against another copy, unresolved V genes explain less than half of the discrepancy, and the remainder lacks a known reason. Clonal size and the V and J genes are those of that table, whereas D and trimming came from the DNA. Within this sample are 25,000 to 30,000 clones, with approximately 86% of them counted one time only. The ten biggest clones cover around 6.7% of the sample.

This specimen consisted of CD8+ T cells from blood, obtained at baseline. The sequence is built from TRBV11-2 and TRBJ1-1, with no confidently assigned D gene. The clonotype comes from a human donor with classical Hodgkin lymphoma. The CDR3 amino acid sequence is: CASSIRSNTEAFF. At the DNA level, the sequence is TGTGCCAGCAGCATTAGGTCGAACACTGAAGCTTTCTTT. The full variable domain, completed from the reference TRBV11-2 and TRBJ1-1 proteins outside the CDR3, reads EAGVAQSPRYKIIEKRQSVAFWCNPISGHATLYWYQQILGQGPKLLIQFQNNGVVDDSQLPKDRFSAERLKGVDSTLKIQPAKLEDSAVYLCASSIRSNTEAFFGQGTRLTVV.